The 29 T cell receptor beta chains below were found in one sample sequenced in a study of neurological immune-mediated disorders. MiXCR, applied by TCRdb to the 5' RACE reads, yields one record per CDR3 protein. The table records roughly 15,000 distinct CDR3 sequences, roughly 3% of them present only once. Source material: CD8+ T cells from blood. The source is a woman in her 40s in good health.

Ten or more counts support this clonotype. The CDR3 reads CATSRTGSWVGNTEAFF. The CDR3, as DNA: TGTGCCACCAGCAGAACGGGGTCTTGGGTCGGGAACACTGAAGCTTTCTTT. The chain combines TRBV15 with TRBJ1-1, with D hard to call. The CDR3 has 17 amino acids. V dropped 2 bases and J dropped 1 base, with 17 bases sitting between them. The germline V gene has CDR1 LNHNV and CDR2 YYDKDF (reference sequence).

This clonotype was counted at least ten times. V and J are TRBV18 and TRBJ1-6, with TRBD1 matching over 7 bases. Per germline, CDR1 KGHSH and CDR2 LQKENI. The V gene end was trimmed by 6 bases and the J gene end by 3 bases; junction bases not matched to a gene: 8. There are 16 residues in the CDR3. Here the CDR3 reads CASSPGQEIYNSPLHF. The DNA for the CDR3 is TGTGCCAGCTCCCCTGGACAGGAAATCTATAATTCACCCCTCCACTTT.

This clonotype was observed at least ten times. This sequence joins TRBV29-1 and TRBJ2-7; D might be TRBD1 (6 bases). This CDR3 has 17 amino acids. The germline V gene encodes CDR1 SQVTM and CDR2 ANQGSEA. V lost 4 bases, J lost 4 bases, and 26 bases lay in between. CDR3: CSVALTGRGPPFYEQYF. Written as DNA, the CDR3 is TGCAGCGTTGCCCTGACAGGTAGAGGGCCCCCTTTTTACGAGCAGTACTTC.

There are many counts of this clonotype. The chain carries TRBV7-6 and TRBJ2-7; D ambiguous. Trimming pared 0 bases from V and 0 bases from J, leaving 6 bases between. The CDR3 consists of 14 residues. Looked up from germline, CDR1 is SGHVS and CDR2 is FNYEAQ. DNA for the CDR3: TGTGCCAGCAGCTTAGCGACCAGCTCCTACGAGCAGTACTTC. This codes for CASSLATSSYEQYF.

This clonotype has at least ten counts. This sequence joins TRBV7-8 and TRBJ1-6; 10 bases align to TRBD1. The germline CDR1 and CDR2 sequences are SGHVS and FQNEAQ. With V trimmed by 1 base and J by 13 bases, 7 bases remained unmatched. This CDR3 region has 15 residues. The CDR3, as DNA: TGTGCCAGCAGCTTAGGAGGACAGGGGGAATCTCCCCTCCACTTT. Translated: CASSLGGQGESPLHF.

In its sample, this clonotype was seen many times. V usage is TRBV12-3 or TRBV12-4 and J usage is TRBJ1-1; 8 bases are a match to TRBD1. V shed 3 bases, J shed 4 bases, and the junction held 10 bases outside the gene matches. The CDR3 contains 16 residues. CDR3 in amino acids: CASSFQGDRGVTEAFF. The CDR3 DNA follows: TGTGCCAGCAGTTTTCAAGGAGACAGGGGCGTCACTGAAGCTTTCTTT.

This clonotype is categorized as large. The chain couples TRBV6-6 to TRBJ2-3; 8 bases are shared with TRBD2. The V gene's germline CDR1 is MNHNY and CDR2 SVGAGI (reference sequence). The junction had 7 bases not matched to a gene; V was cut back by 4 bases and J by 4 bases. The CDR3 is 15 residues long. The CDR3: CASSLGREASDTQYF. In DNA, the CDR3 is TGTGCCAGCAGTTTAGGGCGGGAGGCCTCAGATACGCAGTATTTT.

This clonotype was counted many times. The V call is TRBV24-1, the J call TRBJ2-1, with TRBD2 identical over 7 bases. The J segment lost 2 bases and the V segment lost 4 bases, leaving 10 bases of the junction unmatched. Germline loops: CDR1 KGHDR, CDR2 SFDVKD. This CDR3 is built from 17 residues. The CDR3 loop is CATSEFGRAGTYNEQFF. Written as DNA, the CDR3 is TGTGCCACCAGTGAATTTGGTCGAGCGGGAACCTACAATGAGCAGTTCTTC.

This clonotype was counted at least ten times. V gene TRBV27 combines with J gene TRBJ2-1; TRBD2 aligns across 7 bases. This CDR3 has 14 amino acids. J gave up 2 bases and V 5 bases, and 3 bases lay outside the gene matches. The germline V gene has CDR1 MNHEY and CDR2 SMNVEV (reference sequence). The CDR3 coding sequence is TGTGCCAGCAGTCCACTAGCGACCTACAATGAGCAGTTCTTC. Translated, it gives CASSPLATYNEQFF.

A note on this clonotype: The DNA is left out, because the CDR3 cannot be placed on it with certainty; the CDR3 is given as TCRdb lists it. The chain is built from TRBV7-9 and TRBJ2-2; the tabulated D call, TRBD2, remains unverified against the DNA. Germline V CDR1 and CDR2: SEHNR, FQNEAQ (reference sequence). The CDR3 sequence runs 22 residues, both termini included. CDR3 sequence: CASSFYICSARDSATDTGELFF.

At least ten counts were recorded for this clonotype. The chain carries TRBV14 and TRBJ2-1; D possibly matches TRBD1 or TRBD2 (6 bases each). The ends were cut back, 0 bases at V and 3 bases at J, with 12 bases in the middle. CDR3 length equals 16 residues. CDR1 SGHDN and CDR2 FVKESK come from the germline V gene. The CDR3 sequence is CASSQEPGGGYNEQFF. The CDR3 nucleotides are TGTGCCAGCAGCCAAGAGCCCGGAGGGGGCTACAATGAGCAGTTCTTC. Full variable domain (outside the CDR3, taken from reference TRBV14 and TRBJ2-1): EAGVTQFPSHSVIEKGQTVTLRCDPISGHDNLYWYRRVMGKEIKFLLHFVKESKQDESGMPNNRFLAERTGGTYSTLKVQPAELEDSGVYFCASSQEPGGGYNEQFFGPGTRLTVL.

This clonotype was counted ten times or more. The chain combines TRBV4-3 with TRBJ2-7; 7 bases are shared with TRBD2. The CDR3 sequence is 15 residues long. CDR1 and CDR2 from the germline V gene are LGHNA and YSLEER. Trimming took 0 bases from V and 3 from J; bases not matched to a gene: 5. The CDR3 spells CASSQDIPSGYEQYF. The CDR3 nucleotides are TGCGCCAGCAGCCAAGATATTCCTAGCGGCTACGAGCAGTACTTC.

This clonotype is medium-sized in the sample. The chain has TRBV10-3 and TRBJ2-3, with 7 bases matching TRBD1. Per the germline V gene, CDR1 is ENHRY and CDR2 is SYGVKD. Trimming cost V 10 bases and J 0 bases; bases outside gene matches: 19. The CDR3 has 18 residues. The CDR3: CATVPTILTGASTDTQYF. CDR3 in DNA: TGTGCCACCGTTCCAACCATACTTACAGGGGCCAGCACAGATACGCAGTATTTT.

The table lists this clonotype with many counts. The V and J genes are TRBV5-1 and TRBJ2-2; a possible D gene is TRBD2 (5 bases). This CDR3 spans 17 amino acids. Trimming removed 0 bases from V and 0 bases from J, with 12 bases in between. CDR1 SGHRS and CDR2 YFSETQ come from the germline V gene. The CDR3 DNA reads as TGCGCCAGCAGCTTGGCCGGAAGAGCGGCGAACACCGGGGAGCTGTTTTTT. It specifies CASSLAGRAANTGELFF.

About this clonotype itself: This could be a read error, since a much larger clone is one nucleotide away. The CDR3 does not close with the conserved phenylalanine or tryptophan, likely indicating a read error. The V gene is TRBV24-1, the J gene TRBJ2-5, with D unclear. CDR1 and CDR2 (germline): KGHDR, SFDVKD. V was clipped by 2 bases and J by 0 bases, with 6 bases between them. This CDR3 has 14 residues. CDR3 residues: CATSDYEDQETQYC. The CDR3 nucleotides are TGTGCCACCAGTGATTATGAGGACCAAGAGACCCAGTACTGC.

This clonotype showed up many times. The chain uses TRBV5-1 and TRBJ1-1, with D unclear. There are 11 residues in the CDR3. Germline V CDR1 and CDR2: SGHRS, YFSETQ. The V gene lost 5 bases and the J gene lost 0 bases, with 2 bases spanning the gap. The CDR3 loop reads CASRVNTEAFF. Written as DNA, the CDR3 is TGCGCCAGCAGGGTGAACACTGAAGCTTTCTTT.

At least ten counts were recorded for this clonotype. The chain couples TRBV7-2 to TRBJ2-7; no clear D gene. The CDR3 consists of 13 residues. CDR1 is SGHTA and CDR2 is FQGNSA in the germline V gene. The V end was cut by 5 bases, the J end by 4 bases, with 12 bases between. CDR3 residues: CASSPGLGYEQYF. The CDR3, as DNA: TGTGCCAGCAGCCCAGGTCTTGGTTACGAGCAGTACTTC.

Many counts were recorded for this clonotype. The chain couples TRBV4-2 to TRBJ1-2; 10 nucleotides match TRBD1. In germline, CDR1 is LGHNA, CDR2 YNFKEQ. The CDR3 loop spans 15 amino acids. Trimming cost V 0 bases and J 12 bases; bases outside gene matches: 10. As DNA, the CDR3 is TGTGCCAGCAGCCAAGATCCCGGGACAGGGGAAGAGAACACCTTC. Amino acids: CASSQDPGTGEENTF.

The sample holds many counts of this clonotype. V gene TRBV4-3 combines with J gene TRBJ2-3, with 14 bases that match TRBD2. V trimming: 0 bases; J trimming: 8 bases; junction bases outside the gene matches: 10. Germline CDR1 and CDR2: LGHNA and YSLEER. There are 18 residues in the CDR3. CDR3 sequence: CASSQELPGLAGDGTQYF. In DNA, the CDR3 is TGCGCCAGCAGCCAAGAATTACCGGGACTAGCGGGAGATGGTACGCAGTATTTT.

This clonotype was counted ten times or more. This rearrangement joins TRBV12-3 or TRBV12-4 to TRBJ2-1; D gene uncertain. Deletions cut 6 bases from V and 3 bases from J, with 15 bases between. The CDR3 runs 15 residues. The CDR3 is CASSRPESIYNEQFF. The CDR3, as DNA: TGTGCCAGCAGCCGCCCCGAGAGCATCTACAATGAGCAGTTCTTC.

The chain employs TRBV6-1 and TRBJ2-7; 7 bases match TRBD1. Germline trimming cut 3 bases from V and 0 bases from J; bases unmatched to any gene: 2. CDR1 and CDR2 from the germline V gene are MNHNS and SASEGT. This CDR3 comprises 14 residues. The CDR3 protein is CASSDRGSSYEQYF. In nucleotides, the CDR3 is TGTGCCAGCAGTGACAGGGGGAGCTCCTACGAGCAGTACTTC.

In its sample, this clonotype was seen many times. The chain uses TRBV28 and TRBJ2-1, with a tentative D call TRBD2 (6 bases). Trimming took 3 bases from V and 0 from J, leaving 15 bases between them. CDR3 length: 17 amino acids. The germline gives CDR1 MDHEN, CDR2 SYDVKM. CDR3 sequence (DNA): TGTGCCAGCAGTTTGGTGCGGGGTGAAAGCTCCTACAATGAGCAGTTCTTC. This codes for CASSLVRGESSYNEQFF.

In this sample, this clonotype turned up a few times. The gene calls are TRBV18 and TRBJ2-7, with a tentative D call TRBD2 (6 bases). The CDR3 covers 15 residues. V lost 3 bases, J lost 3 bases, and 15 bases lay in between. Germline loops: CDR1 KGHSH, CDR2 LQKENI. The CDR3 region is CASSPSGTQSYEQYF. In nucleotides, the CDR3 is TGTGCCAGCTCACCGTCCGGGACTCAAAGCTACGAGCAGTACTTC.

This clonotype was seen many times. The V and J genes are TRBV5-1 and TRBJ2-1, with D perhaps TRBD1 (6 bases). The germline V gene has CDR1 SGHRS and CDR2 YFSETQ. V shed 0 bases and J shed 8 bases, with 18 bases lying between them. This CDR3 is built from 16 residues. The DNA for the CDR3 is TGCGCCAGCAGCTTGGTACAGGGATCATTTATCGATGAGCAGTTCTTC. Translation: CASSLVQGSFIDEQFF.

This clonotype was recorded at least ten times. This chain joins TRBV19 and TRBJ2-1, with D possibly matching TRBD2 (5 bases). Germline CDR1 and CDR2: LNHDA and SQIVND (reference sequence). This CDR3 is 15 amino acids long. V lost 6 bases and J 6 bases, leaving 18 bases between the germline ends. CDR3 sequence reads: CASRDGVSWGNEQFF. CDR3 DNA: TGTGCCAGTAGAGACGGGGTATCATGGGGCAATGAGCAGTTCTTC. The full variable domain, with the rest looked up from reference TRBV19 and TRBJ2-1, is DGGITQSPKYLFRKEGQNVTLSCEQNLNHDAMYWYRQDPGQGLRLIYYSQIVNDFQKGDIAEGYSVSREKKESFPLTVTSAQKNPTAFYLCASRDGVSWGNEQFFGPGTRLTVL.

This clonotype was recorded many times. In nucleotides, the CDR3 is TGCGCCAGCAGCTTGGCCGCAGGGGAGTGGACTGAAGCTTTCTTT. Protein product: CASSLAAGEWTEAFF. V and J are TRBV5-1 and TRBJ1-1; weak D call: TRBD1 (6 bases). Germline V gene data show CDR1 as SGHRS and CDR2 as YFSETQ. V shed 0 bases and J shed 5 bases, with 14 bases lying between them. The CDR3 sequence is 15 residues long. The entire variable domain, with the rest obtained from reference TRBV5-1 and TRBJ1-1, is as follows: KAGVTQTPRYLIKTRGQQVTLSCSPISGHRSVSWYQQTPGQGLQFLFEYFSETQRNKGNFPGRFSGRQFSNSRSEMNVSTLELGDSALYLCASSLAAGEWTEAFFGQGTRLTVV.

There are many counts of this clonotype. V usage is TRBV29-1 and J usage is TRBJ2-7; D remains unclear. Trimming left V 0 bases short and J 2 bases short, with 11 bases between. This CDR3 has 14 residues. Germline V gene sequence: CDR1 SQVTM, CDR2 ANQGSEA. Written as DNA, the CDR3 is TGCAGCGTTGAAGATATTGGAAGCCCCTACGAGCAGTACTTC. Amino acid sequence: CSVEDIGSPYEQYF.

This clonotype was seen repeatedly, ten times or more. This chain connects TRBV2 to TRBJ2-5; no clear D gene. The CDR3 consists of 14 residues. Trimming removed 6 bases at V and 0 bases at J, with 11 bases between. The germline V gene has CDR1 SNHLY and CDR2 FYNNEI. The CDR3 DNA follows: TGTGCCAGCAGATCCGACTTGTACCAAGAGACCCAGTACTTC. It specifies CASRSDLYQETQYF.

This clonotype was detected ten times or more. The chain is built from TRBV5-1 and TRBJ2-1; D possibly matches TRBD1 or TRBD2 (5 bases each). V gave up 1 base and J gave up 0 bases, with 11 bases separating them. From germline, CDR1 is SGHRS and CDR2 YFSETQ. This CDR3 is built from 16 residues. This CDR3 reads CASSLRDQSSYNEQFF. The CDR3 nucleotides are TGCGCCAGCAGCTTGAGGGACCAGAGCTCCTACAATGAGCAGTTCTTC.